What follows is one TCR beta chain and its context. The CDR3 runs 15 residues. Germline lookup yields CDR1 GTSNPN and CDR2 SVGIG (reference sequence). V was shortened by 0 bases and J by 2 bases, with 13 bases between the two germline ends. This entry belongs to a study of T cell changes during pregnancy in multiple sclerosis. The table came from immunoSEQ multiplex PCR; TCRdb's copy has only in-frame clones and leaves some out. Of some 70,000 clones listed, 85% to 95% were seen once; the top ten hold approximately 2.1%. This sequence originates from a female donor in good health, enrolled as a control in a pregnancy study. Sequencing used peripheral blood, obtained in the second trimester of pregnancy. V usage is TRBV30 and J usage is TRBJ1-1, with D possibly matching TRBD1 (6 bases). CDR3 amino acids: CAWSVGGALNTEAFF. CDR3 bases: TGTGCCTGGAGTGTGGGGGGGGCCCTAAACACTGAAGCTTTCTTT.